The next 10 T cell receptor beta chains were all read from a single sample in a study of regulatory T cells in long-lasting Graves disease. According to the study, TCR beta libraries were built with iRepertoire HTBI primers and CDR3-region Arm-PCR. TCRdb passed the multiplex PCR reads through MiXCR, listing each CDR3 protein once. The table lists hundreds of thousands of distinct CDR3 sequences, more than 20% of them singletons. Time point denoted: persistent/refractory GD, antithyroid drugs over 5 years with positive TRAb. PBMC-derived RNA was used for the TCR library. The sequencing used peripheral blood mononuclear cells (PBMCs), collected when the disease was refractory, from a patient treated with antithyroid drugs. These TCRs come from a female donor with Graves disease.

As concerns this clonotype: This may stem from a read error, because a much larger clone lies one nucleotide away. The chain has TRBV28 and TRBJ2-4; D call uncertain. The J call is in doubt because the DNA end fits TRBJ2-5 better. This CDR3 has 11 residues. Looked up from germline, CDR1 is MDHEN and CDR2 is SYDVKM. CDR3 DNA sequence: TGTGACAGCGCCCTCCAGGAGACCCAGTACTTC. The encoded protein is CDSALQETQYF.

The table lists this clonotype with a count of one. The rearrangement joins TRBV28 to TRBJ1-2; D may be TRBD1 (5 bases). Germline loops: CDR1 MDHEN, CDR2 SYDVKM. There are 14 residues in the CDR3. Trimming cost V 6 bases and J 3 bases, with 14 bases left between them. CDR3 in DNA: TGTGCCAGCAGATCCCCAGGGTCCGACTATGGCTACACCTTC. Residues: CASRSPGSDYGYTF.

This chain links TRBV27 with TRBJ1-5; D unclear. Trimming left V 2 bases short and J 6 bases short, with 8 bases between. There are 13 residues in the CDR3. Germline CDR1 reads MNHEY; CDR2 reads SMNVEV (reference sequence). CDR3 sequence reads: CASSLGFFQPQHF. The CDR3 DNA follows: TGTGCCAGCAGTTTAGGTTTTTTTCAGCCCCAGCATTTT.

This clonotype was seen repeatedly, ten times or more. This chain uses TRBV12-3 or TRBV12-4 with TRBJ2-5; TRBD1 aligns across 9 bases. J was trimmed by 1 base and V by 5 bases; bases with no gene match: 5. The CDR3 has 15 amino acids. CDR3 coding DNA: TGTGCCAGCAGTGCGCGACAGGGGGTCCAAGAGACCCAGTACTTC. Translation: CASSARQGVQETQYF.

This clonotype was found a few times. The rearrangement joins TRBV12-3 or TRBV12-4 to TRBJ1-5, with no clear D. The CDR3 extends over 14 amino acids. Trimming cost V 4 bases and J 5 bases, with 12 bases left between them. The CDR3 sequence is CASSSTPQDQPQHF. CDR3 DNA sequence: TGTGCCAGCAGTTCAACACCCCAGGATCAGCCCCAGCATTTT.

The rearrangement links TRBV18 to TRBJ2-7, with unresolved D. Trimming removed 0 bases from V and 2 bases from J, with 5 bases in between. The CDR3 consists of 13 residues. Germline V gene sequence: CDR1 KGHSH, CDR2 LQKENI. CDR3 coding DNA: TGTGCCAGCTCACCACCGTCCGCCTACGAGCAGTACTTC. This translates into CASSPPSAYEQYF.

This clonotype was counted once. J is TRBJ2-2 and V is TRBV5-8; D gene uncertain. CDR1 SGHTS and CDR2 YDEGEE come from the germline V gene. CDR3 length: 16 amino acids. The V gene lost 6 bases and the J gene lost 0 bases, with 15 bases spanning the gap. The CDR3 spells CASMAVRPTNTGELFF. The CDR3 bases are TGTGCCAGCATGGCAGTTCGACCCACGAACACCGGGGAGCTGTTTTTT. Full variable domain (remainder filled in from reference TRBV5-8 and TRBJ2-2): EAGVTQSPTHLIKTRGQQATLRCSPISGHTSVYWYQQALGLGLQFLLWYDEGEERNRGNFPPRFSGRQFPNYSSELNVNALELEDSALYLCASMAVRPTNTGELFFGEGSRLTVL.

V and J are TRBV6-1 and TRBJ2-5, with TRBD2 matching 7 bases. CDR1 is MNHNS and CDR2 is SASEGT in the germline V gene. The V segment lost 7 bases and the J segment 4 bases; nucleotides outside the gene matches: 9. The CDR3 contains 14 residues. CDR3 residues: CASTDVSGGETQYF. The CDR3 DNA reads as TGTGCCAGCACTGACGTTTCGGGGGGAGAGACCCAGTACTTC.

The rearrangement joins TRBV4-2 to TRBJ2-3, with TRBD2 matching over 9 bases. There are 16 residues in the CDR3. Trimming removed 1 base from V and 2 bases from J; junction bases left unmatched: 4. Germline values: CDR1 LGHNA, CDR2 YNFKEQ. In DNA, the CDR3 is TGTGCCAGCAGCCAAGGAATAGCGGGAGACACAGATACGCAGTATTTT. The encoded protein is CASSQGIAGDTDTQYF.

The chain is built from TRBV19 and TRBJ2-7, with 8 bases fitting TRBD2. This CDR3 spans 15 amino acids. Germline CDR1 is LNHDA and CDR2 is SQIVND (reference sequence). With V trimmed by 2 bases and J by 0 bases, 3 bases remained unmatched. The CDR3 loop is CASSITSGTSYEQYF. The CDR3 DNA reads TGTGCCAGTAGTATAACTAGCGGTACCTCCTACGAGCAGTACTTC.